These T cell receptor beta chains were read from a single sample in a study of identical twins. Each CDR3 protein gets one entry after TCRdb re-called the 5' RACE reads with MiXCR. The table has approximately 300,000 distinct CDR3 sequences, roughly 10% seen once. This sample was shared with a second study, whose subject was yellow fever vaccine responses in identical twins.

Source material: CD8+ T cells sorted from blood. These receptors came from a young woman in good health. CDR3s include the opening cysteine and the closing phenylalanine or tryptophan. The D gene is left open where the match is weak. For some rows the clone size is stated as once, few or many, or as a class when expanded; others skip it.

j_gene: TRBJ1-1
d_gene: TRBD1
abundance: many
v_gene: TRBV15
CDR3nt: TGTGCCACCAGCAGTGACTACAGGGGGTCGAACACTGAAGCTTTCTTT
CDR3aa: CATSSDYRGSNTEAFF

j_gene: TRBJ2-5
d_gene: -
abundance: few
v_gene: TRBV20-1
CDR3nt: TGCAGTGCTAGGCGAGGGGGCCAAGAGACCCAGTACTTC
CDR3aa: CSARRGGQETQYF

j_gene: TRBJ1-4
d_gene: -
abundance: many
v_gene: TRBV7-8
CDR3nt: TGTGCCAGCACCGACGAATTGGGCCGCGGGGAAAAACTGTTTTTT
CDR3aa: CASTDELGRGEKLFF

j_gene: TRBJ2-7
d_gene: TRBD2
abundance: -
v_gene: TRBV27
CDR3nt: TGTGCCAGCAGTCCAGCAAGCGGGGGGCGCGACTACGAGCAGTACTTC
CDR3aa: CASSPASGGRDYEQYF

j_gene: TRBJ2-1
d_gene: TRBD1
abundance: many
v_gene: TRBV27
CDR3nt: TGTGCCAGCAGTTGGGTAACGACAGGGGGCGCTTACAATGAGCAGTTCTTC
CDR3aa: CASSWVTTGGAYNEQFF

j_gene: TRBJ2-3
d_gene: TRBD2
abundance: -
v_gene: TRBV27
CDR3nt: TGTGCCAGCACGGGACTAGCGGGGACGTATTCGGCAGATACGCAGTATTTT
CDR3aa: CASTGLAGTYSADTQYF

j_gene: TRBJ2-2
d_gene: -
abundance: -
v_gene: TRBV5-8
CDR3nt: TGTGCCAGCAGCTTGGCGCGCGGGGAGCTGTTTTTT
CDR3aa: CASSLARGELFF

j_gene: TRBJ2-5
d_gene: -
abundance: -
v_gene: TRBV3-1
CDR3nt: TGTGCCAGCAGCCCGCCGGGACTGACACAAGAGACCCTGTACTTC
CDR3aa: CASSPPGLTQETLYF

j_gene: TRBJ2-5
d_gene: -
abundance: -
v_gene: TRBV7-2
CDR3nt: TGTGCCAGCAGTTTGGGAAGTGTGGGGACCGGGGAGACCCAGTACTTC
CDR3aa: CASSLGSVGTGETQYF

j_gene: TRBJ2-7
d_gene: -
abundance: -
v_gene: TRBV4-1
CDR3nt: TGCGCCAGCAGCCAGACCATAGCGGAGTACGAGCAGTACTTC
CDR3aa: CASSQTIAEYEQYF

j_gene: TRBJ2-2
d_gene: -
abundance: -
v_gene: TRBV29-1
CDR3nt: TGCAGCGTTGAAGAATTTAGTGAGGGCGGGGAGCTGTTTTTT
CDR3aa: CSVEEFSEGGELFF

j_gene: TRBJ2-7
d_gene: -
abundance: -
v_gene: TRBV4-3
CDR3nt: TGCGCCAGCAGCCAATGGGCCGGGTACGAGCAGTACTTC
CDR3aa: CASSQWAGYEQYF

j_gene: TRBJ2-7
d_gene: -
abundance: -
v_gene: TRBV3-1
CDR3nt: TGTGCCAGCAGCCAATTGATGGCTCTTTCCTACGAGCAGTACTTC
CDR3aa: CASSQLMALSYEQYF

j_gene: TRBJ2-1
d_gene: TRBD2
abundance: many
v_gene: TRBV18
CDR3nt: TGTGCCAGCTCACCTTCTGCTAGCGGTAATGAGCAGTTCTTC
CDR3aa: CASSPSASGNEQFF

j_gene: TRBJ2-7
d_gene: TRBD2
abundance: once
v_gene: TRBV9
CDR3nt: TGTGCGAGCGGGAGTATCTACGAGCAGTACTTC
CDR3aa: CASGSIYEQYF

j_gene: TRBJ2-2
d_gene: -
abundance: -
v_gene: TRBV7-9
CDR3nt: TGTGCCAGCAGCTTAGCGTCCACGCTCCCCGGGGAGCTGTTTTTT
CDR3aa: CASSLASTLPGELFF

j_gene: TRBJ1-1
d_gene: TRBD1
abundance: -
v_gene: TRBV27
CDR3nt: TGTGCCAGCAGGGACAGGTCCAACCCTGTAGCTTTCTTT
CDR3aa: CASRDRSNPVAFF

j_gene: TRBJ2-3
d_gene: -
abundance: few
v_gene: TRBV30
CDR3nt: TGTGCCTGGACTCCGGGTTATGGGGCAGATACGCAGTATTTT
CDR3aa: CAWTPGYGADTQYF

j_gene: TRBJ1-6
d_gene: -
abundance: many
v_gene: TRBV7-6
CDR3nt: TGTGCCAGCAGCCCTGACAGTATATCACCCCTCCACTTT
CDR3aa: CASSPDSISPLHF

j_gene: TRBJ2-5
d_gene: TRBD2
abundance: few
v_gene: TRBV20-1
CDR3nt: TGCAGTGCTAGGAGCTATAGCGGGGGGGCCGTCCAAGAGACCCAGTACTTC
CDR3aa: CSARSYSGGAVQETQYF

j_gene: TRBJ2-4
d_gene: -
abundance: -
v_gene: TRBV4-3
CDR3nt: TGCGCCAGCAGCCAAGCGGGGCACATTCAGTACTTC
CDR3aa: CASSQAGHIQYF

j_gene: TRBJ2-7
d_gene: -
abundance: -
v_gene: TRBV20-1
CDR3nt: TGCAGTGCTAGAGGGCAGGGGATCTACGAGCAGTACTTC
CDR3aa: CSARGQGIYEQYF

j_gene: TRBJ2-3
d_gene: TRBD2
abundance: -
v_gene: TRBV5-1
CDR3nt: TGCGCCAGCAGCTTGGCTAGCGGGAGGGCCTCAGATACGCAGTATTTT
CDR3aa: CASSLASGRASDTQYF

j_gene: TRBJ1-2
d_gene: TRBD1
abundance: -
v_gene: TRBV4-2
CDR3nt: TGTGCCAGCAGCAAAAAGGACAGGACTAGCTATGGCTACACCTTC
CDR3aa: CASSKKDRTSYGYTF

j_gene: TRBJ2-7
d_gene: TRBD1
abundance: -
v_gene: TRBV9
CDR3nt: TGTGCCAGCAGCGCAGGACAGGGATTTTACTCCGAGCAGTACTTC
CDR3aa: CASSAGQGFYSEQYF

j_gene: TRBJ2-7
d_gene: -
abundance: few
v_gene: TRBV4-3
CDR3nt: TGCGCCAGCAGCCAGGACCGGGTCCTCAGCTCCTACGAGCAGTACTTC
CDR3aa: CASSQDRVLSSYEQYF

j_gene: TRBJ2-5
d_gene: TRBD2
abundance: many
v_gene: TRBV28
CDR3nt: TGTGCCAGCAGTTTAGGGCTAGCGGGGTGGATCTACTTC
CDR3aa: CASSLGLAGWIYF

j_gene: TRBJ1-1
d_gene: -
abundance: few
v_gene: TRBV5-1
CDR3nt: TGCGCCAGCAGCTTGGCCGGTGATTCGCGTGAAGCTTTCTTT
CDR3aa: CASSLAGDSREAFF

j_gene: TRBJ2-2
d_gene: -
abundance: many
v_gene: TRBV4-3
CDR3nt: TGCGCCAGCAGCCAGAGGGTAGCAGGGCAAAACACCGGGGAGCTGTTTTTT
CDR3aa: CASSQRVAGQNTGELFF

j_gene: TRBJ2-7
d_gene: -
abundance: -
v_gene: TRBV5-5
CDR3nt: TGTGCCACCCGAGGGGGGTCCTACGAGCAGTACTTC
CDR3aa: CATRGGSYEQYF

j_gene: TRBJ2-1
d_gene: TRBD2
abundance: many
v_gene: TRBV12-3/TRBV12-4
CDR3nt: TGTGCCAGCAGTTTTGAGATGGCTAGCGGCCTTGGTATGACCTACAATGAGCAGTTCTTC
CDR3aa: CASSFEMASGLGMTYNEQFF

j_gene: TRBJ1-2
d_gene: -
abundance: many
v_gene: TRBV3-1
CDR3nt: TGTGCCAGCAGCCAAGAGAATAGAAACTATGGCTACACCTTC
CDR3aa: CASSQENRNYGYTF

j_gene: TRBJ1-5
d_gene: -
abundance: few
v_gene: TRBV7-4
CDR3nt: TGTGCCAGCGGGGTAGAACAGCCCCAGCATTTT
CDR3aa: CASGVEQPQHF

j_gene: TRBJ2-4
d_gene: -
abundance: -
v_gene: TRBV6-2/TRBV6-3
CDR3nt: TGTGCCAGCAGTTACGGTACCCTATCCAAAAACATTCAGTACTTC
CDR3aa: CASSYGTLSKNIQYF

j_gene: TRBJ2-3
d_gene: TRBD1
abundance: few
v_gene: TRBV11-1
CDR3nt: TGTGCCAGCAGCTATGCCTGGGACAGCGTAGGGGATACGCAGTATTTT
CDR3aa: CASSYAWDSVGDTQYF

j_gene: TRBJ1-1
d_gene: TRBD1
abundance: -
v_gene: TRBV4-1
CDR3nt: TGCGCCAGCAGCGGAGGAGCCGACAGGGTCCTCACTGAAGCTTTCTTT
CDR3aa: CASSGGADRVLTEAFF